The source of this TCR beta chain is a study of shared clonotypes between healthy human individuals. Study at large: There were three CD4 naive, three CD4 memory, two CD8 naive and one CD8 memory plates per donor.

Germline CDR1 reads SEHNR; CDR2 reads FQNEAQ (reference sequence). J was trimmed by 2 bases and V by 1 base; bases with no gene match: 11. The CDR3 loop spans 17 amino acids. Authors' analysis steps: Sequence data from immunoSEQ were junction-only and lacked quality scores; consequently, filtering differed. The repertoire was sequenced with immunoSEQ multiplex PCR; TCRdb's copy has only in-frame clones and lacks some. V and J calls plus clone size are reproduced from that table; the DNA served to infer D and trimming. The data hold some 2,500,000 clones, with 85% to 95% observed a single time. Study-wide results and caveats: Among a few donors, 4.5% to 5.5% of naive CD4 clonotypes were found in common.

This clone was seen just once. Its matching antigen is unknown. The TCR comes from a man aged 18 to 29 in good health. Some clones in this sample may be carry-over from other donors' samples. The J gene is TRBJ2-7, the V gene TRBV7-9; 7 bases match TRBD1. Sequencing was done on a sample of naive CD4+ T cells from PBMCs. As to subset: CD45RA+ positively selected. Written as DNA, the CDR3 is TGTGCCAGCAGCTTAGTCTTTGGTACAGGGGTAGCCTACGAGCAGTACTTC. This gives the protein CASSLVFGTGVAYEQYF. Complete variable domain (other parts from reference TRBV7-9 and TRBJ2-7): DTGVSQNPRHKITKRGQNVTFRCDPISEHNRLYWYRQTLGQGPEFLTYFQNEAQLEKSRLLSDRFSAERPKGSFSTLEIQRTEQGDSAMYLCASSLVFGTGVAYEQYFGPGTRLTVT.